This T cell receptor (beta chain) comes out of a study of blood T cells in healthy people across ages. The authors ran a second PCR of about 6 to 11 cycles using a sample-barcoded 5' primer and a J-beta primer mix. Each CDR3 protein is one row after TCRdb ran MiXCR on the 5' RACE reads. The table shows about 780,000 distinct CDR3 sequences, with less than 60% occurring only once. Germline V gene data show CDR1 as LNHNV and CDR2 as YYDKDF (reference sequence). Trimming took 5 bases from V and 7 from J, leaving 8 bases between them. The CDR3 contains 11 residues. The receptor was isolated from an older man in good health. This chain connects TRBV15 to TRBJ1-1; tentative D call: TRBD1 (6 bases). Sequencing input: blood. The CDR3 region is CATSFRGEAFF. The DNA for the CDR3 is TGTGCCACCAGCTTCAGGGGTGAAGCTTTCTTT.